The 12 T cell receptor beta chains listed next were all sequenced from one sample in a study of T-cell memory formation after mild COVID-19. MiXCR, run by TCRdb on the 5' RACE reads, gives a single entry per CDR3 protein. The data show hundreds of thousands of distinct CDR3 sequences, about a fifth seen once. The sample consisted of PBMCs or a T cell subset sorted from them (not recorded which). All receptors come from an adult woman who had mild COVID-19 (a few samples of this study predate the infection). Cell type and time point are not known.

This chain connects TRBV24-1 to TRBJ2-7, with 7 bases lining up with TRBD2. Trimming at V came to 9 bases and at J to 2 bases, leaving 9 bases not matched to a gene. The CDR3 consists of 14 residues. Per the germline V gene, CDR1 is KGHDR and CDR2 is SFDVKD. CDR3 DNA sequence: TGTGCCACCGCGATGAGGGAGGGGACCTACGAGCAGTACTTC. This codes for CATAMREGTYEQYF.

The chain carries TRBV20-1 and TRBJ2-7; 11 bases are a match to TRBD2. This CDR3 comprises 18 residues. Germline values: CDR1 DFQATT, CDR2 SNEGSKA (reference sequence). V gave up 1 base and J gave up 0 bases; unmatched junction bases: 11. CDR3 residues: CSARVVASGRMSSYEQYF. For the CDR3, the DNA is TGCAGTGCTAGAGTAGTGGCTAGCGGGAGGATGAGCTCCTACGAGCAGTACTTC.

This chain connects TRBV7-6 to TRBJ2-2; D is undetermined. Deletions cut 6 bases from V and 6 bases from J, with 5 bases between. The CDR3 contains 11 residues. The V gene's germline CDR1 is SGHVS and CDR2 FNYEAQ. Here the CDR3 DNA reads TGTGCCAGCAGTGAACCCGGGGAGCTGTTTTTT. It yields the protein CASSEPGELFF.

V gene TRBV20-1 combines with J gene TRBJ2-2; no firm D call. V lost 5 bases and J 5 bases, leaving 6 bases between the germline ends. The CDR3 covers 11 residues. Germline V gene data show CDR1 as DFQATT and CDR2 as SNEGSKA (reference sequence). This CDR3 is CSALYTGELFF. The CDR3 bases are TGCAGTGCTCTCTATACCGGGGAGCTGTTTTTT.

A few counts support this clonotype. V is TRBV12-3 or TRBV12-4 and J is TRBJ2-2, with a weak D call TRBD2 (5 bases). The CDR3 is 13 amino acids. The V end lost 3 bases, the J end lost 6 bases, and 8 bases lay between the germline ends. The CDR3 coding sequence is TGTGCCAGCAGTTTCTCCGGGGCCGGGGAGCTGTTTTTT. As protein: CASSFSGAGELFF.

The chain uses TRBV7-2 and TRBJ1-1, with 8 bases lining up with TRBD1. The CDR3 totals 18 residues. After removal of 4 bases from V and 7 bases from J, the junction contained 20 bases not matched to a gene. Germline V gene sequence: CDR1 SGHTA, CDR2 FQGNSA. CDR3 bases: TGTGCCAGCAGCTCCCCGGGACTCTGGACAGGGCGAAACCTTGAAGCTTTCTTT. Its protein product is CASSSPGLWTGRNLEAFF.

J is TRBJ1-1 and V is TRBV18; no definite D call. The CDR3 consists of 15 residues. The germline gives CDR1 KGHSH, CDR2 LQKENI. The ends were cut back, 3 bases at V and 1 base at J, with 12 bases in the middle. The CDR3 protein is CASSPKQAANTEAFF. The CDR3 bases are TGTGCCAGCTCACCTAAGCAAGCTGCGAACACTGAAGCTTTCTTT.

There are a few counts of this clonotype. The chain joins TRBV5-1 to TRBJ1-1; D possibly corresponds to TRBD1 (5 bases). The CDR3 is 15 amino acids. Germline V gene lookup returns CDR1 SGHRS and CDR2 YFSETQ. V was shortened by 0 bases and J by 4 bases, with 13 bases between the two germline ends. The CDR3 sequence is CASSLDRLASTEAFF. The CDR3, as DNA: TGCGCCAGCAGCTTGGACAGGTTGGCTAGCACTGAAGCTTTCTTT.

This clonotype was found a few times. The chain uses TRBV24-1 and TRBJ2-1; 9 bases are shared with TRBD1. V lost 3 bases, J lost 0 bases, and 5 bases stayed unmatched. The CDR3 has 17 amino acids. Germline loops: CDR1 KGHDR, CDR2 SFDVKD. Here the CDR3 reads CATSDRGQGTSYNEQFF. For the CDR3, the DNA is TGTGCCACCAGTGATCGAGGACAGGGGACCTCCTACAATGAGCAGTTCTTC.

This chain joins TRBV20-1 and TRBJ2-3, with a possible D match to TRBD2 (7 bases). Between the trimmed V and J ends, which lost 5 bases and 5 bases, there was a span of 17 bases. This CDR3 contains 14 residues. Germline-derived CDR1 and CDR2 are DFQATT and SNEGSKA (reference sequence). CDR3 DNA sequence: TGCAGTGCTTCGGTGGGGGGGGCCGGAGATACGCAGTATTTT. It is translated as CSASVGGAGDTQYF.

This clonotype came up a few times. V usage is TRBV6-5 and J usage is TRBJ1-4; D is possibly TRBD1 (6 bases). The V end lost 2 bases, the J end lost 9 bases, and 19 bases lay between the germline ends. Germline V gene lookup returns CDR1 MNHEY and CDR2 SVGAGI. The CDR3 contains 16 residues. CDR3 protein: CASSYRQGGGKKKLFF. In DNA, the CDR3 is TGTGCCAGCAGTTACCGACAAGGGGGGGGTAAGAAAAAACTGTTTTTT.

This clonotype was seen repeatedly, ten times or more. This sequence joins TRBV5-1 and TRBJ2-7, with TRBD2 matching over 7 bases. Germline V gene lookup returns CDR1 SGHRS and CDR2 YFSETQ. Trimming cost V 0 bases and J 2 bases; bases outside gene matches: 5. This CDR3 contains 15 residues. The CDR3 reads CASSLGGGAPYEQYF. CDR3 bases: TGCGCCAGCAGCTTGGGCGGGGGAGCACCCTACGAGCAGTACTTC.